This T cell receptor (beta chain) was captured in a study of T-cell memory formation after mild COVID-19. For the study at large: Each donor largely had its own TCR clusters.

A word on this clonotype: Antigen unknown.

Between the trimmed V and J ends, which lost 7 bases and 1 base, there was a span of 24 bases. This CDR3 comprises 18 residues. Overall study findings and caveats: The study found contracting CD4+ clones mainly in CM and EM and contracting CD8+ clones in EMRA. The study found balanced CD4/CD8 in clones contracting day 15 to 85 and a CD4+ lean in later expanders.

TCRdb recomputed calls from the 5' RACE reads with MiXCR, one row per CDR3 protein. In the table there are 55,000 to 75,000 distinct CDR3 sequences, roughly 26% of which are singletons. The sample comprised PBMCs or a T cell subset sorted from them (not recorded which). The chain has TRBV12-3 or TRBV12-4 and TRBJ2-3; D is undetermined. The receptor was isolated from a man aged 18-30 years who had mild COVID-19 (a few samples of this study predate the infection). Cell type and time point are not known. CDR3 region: CASNVDWKGEWGTDTQYF. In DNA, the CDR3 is TGTGCCAGCAATGTCGATTGGAAGGGCGAGTGGGGCACAGATACGCAGTATTTT.